The 32 T cell receptor beta chains reported below all come from one sample, sequenced in a study of blood T cell repertoires in COVID-19. TCRdb keeps only in-frame clones here, not all; method: immunoSEQ multiplex PCR. The table has 150,000 to 200,000 clones, about 86% seen once. The sample comprised peripheral blood. The receptors shown here come from a woman aged 80 or older with acute or convalescent COVID-19.

This clone occurred once. This chain uses TRBV9 with TRBJ2-3; 7 bases align to TRBD2. The junction had 2 bases not matched to a gene; V was cut back by 0 bases and J by 1 base. Germline-derived CDR1 and CDR2 are SGDLS and YYNGEE. The CDR3 is 15 amino acids. This CDR3 reads CASSVGSGGTDTQYF. The CDR3 DNA sequence: TGTGCCAGCAGCGTAGGAAGCGGGGGCACAGATACGCAGTATTTT.

J is TRBJ2-3 and V is TRBV27; a weak D match, TRBD2 (6 bases). Trimming removed 5 bases at V and 2 bases at J, with 14 bases between. Germline CDR1 and CDR2: MNHEY and SMNVEV (reference sequence). The CDR3 is made up of 15 amino acids. CDR3 sequence (DNA): TGTGCCAGCAGTGCCGCCGGGACTTCCACAGATACGCAGTATTTT. This sequence encodes CASSAAGTSTDTQYF.

The chain recombines TRBV28 with TRBJ1-6, with D hard to call. CDR3 length: 17 amino acids. The V gene lost 3 bases and the J gene lost 6 bases, with 18 bases spanning the gap. The germline V gene encodes CDR1 MDHEN and CDR2 SYDVKM. CDR3 sequence: CASSFRTRGLVNSPLHF. CDR3 coding DNA: TGTGCCAGCAGTTTTCGGACCCGGGGTTTAGTTAATTCACCCCTCCACTTT.

This chain uses TRBV4-3 with TRBJ1-2; 8 bases fit TRBD1. The V gene's germline CDR1 is LGHNA and CDR2 YSLEER. V shed 5 bases, J shed 5 bases, and the junction held 13 bases outside the gene matches. CDR3 length equals 16 residues. DNA for the CDR3: TGCGCCAGCAGCGTGGACAGGGCCATCCCTCTTTATGGCTACACCTTC. It is translated as CASSVDRAIPLYGYTF.

CDR3 bases: TGCAGTGGCCAAGCCGCAGATACGCAGTATTTT. Encoded protein: CSGQAADTQYF. This chain connects TRBV20-1 to TRBJ2-3, with unresolved D. The CDR3 runs 11 residues. V shed 7 bases and J shed 4 bases, with 9 bases lying between them. Germline CDR1 DFQATT, CDR2 SNEGSKA (reference sequence).

The rearrangement links TRBV7-2 to TRBJ2-5, with TRBD2 matching over 12 bases. This CDR3 spans 16 amino acids. Germline CDR1 is SGHTA and CDR2 is FQGNSA. The V gene end was trimmed by 1 base and the J gene end by 7 bases; junction bases not matched to a gene: 7. The CDR3: CASSLVLAGGRVTQYF. CDR3 DNA sequence: TGTGCCAGCAGCTTAGTTCTAGCGGGAGGGCGGGTGACCCAGTACTTC.

Worth noting for this clone: The same CDR3 also results from other DNA sequences found in this sample. CDR3 nucleotides: TGCAGTGCTAGTTACGGCGGGGGCACAGATACGCAGTATTTT. This translates into CSASYGGGTDTQYF. This chain joins TRBV20-1 and TRBJ2-3; D possibly corresponds to TRBD2 (6 bases). Germline-derived CDR1 and CDR2 are DFQATT and SNEGSKA (reference sequence). This CDR3 has 14 amino acids. V was clipped by 3 bases and J by 1 base, with 11 bases between them.

This chain uses TRBV28 with TRBJ1-2; D gene ambiguous. The CDR3 extends over 12 amino acids. Germline V gene data show CDR1 as MDHEN and CDR2 as SYDVKM. Deletions cut 5 bases from V and 3 bases from J, with 7 bases between. CDR3 coding DNA: TGTGCCAGCAGTCCCCAGTACTATGGCTACACCTTC. This codes for CASSPQYYGYTF.

The rearrangement links TRBV19 to TRBJ1-2; 7 bases fit TRBD1. V trimming: 5 bases; J trimming: 3 bases; junction bases outside the gene matches: 9. The germline V gene has CDR1 LNHDA and CDR2 SQIVND (reference sequence). This CDR3 has 15 amino acids. Here the CDR3 DNA reads TGTGCCAGTAGTGCTATAGGGGGCGCGTACTATGGCTACACCTTC. Protein: CASSAIGGAYYGYTF.

This clone was seen a few times. The chain joins TRBV19 to TRBJ1-5; D call uncertain. Deletions cut 2 bases from V and 0 bases from J, with 14 bases between. Germline loops: CDR1 LNHDA, CDR2 SQIVND (reference sequence). The CDR3 has 17 amino acids. The CDR3: CASSIYSGGYSNQPQHF. CDR3 bases: TGTGCCAGTAGTATATATTCCGGAGGATATAGCAATCAGCCCCAGCATTTT.

This rearrangement joins TRBV5-1 to TRBJ2-2; TRBD2 agrees at 8 bases. Looked up from germline, CDR1 is SGHRS and CDR2 is YFSETQ. The CDR3 contains 15 residues. V lost 0 bases to trimming and J lost 3 bases; unmatched junction nucleotides: 1. As DNA, the CDR3 is TGCGCCAGCAGCTTGGGAGCGGGAGACACCGGGGAGCTGTTTTTT. Translating gives CASSLGAGDTGELFF.

The chain uses TRBV5-1 and TRBJ2-7; 9 bases align to TRBD1. After removal of 3 bases from V and 6 bases from J, the junction contained 10 bases not matched to a gene. The CDR3 extends over 15 amino acids. CDR1 is SGHRS, CDR2 YFSETQ, per germline. CDR3 in amino acids: CASSWSPGQGSEQYF. For the CDR3, the DNA is TGCGCCAGCAGCTGGAGCCCGGGACAGGGAAGCGAGCAGTACTTC. Combining the CDR3 with reference TRBV5-1 and TRBJ2-7 gives the whole variable domain KAGVTQTPRYLIKTRGQQVTLSCSPISGHRSVSWYQQTPGQGLQFLFEYFSETQRNKGNFPGRFSGRQFSNSRSEMNVSTLELGDSALYLCASSWSPGQGSEQYFGPGTRLTVT.

The chain employs TRBV5-4 and TRBJ1-1; a weak D match, TRBD1 (5 bases). This CDR3 is built from 14 residues. V was clipped by 4 bases and J by 5 bases, with 15 bases between them. Germline CDR1 SGHNT, CDR2 YYREEE (reference sequence). The CDR3 here is CASSQDQGRTEAFF. DNA of the CDR3: TGTGCCAGCAGCCAAGATCAGGGAAGGACTGAAGCTTTCTTT.

The rearrangement joins TRBV6-6 to TRBJ1-5; TRBD1 matches at 7 bases. J lost 0 bases, V lost 5 bases, and 10 bases had no gene match. The CDR3 is 17 amino acids. Germline CDR1 is MNHNY and CDR2 is SVGAGI (reference sequence). The CDR3 DNA reads as TGTGCCAGCAGTCGTGAGACAGGGCGCCATAGCAATCAGCCCCAGCATTTT. Protein sequence: CASSRETGRHSNQPQHF.

This clone has only one observation. The rearrangement uses TRBV13 and TRBJ2-7; 12 positions match TRBD2. This CDR3 spans 13 amino acids. V gave up 5 bases and J gave up 7 bases; unmatched junction bases: 3. Germline V lookup: CDR1 PRHDT, CDR2 FYEKMQ (reference sequence). Here the CDR3 reads CASSGLAGREQYF. DNA of the CDR3: TGTGCCAGCAGCGGACTAGCGGGACGGGAGCAGTACTTC.

CDR3 sequence (DNA): TGTGCCAGCAGCAAAGGTCCTAGCGGACTCTCCTACGAGCAGTACTTC. This sequence encodes CASSKGPSGLSYEQYF. This sequence joins TRBV21-1 and TRBJ2-7; the table's D call, TRBD2, has no DNA check behind it. TRBV21-1 is reported as a pseudogene. The CDR3 runs 16 residues.

V usage is TRBV7-2 and J usage is TRBJ2-7; 8 nucleotides line up with TRBD1. CDR3 size: 15 residues. The V gene's germline CDR1 is SGHTA and CDR2 FQGNSA. Losses at the gene ends were 5 bases for V and 0 bases for J; bases not matched to a gene: 6. The CDR3 is CASSVTGGSSYEQYF. The CDR3, as DNA: TGTGCCAGCAGCGTTACAGGGGGTAGCTCCTACGAGCAGTACTTC.

The chain uses TRBV7-2 and TRBJ1-6; 7 bases agree with TRBD1. The V and J ends lost 4 bases and 7 bases, in that order; junction bases with no gene match: 4. CDR1 is SGHTA, CDR2 FQGNSA, per germline. There are 14 residues in the CDR3. CDR3 sequence reads: CASSSQGTNSPLHF. CDR3 nucleotides: TGTGCCAGCAGCTCACAGGGGACCAATTCACCCCTCCACTTT.

V usage is TRBV19 and J usage is TRBJ1-2, with TRBD1 matching over 8 bases. Germline CDR1 reads LNHDA; CDR2 reads SQIVND (reference sequence). The CDR3 is 13 residues long. With 7 bases clipped from V and 6 bases from J, the junction kept 7 bases outside the gene matches. CDR3 coding DNA: TGTGCCAGTATTGAGACAGGGGACCATGGCTACACCTTC. Its translation is CASIETGDHGYTF.

The chain combines TRBV13 with TRBJ2-3; TRBD2 matches at 7 bases. The CDR3 loop spans 14 amino acids. V shed 7 bases and J 2 bases; nucleotides not matched to a gene: 6. CDR1 PRHDT and CDR2 FYEKMQ come from the germline V gene (reference sequence). CDR3 DNA: TGTGCCAGCATGGGGGAGGGAAACACAGATACGCAGTATTTT. Translating it yields CASMGEGNTDTQYF.

In this sample, this clone turned up once. V usage is TRBV6-6 and J usage is TRBJ2-2; D uncertain. V dropped 6 bases and J dropped 1 base, with 9 bases sitting between them. The germline V gene has CDR1 MNHNY and CDR2 SVGAGI (reference sequence). The CDR3 sequence is 14 residues long. The DNA of the CDR3 is TGTGCCAGCAGCCGACCGGGGAACACCGGGGAGCTGTTTTTT. It yields the protein CASSRPGNTGELFF.

This clone was seen only a few times. This chain uses TRBV9 with TRBJ2-5, with a possible D match to TRBD1 (6 bases). With 0 bases removed from V and 1 base from J, the gap between germline ends came to 13 bases. The CDR3 extends over 16 amino acids. Germline loops: CDR1 SGDLS, CDR2 YYNGEE. CDR3 amino acids: CASSVVPGVVQETQYF. The DNA of the CDR3 is TGTGCCAGCAGCGTAGTTCCAGGGGTGGTCCAAGAGACCCAGTACTTC.

V and J are TRBV7-2 and TRBJ2-7, with a tentative D call TRBD2 (6 bases). This CDR3 has 14 amino acids. V was pared by 5 bases and J by 4 bases, with 15 bases between. Germline values: CDR1 SGHTA, CDR2 FQGNSA. CDR3 nucleotide sequence: TGTGCCAGCAGCGCGGGGACGGCAAATTACGAGCAGTACTTC. It specifies CASSAGTANYEQYF.

The chain carries TRBV5-4 and TRBJ2-1, with 8 bases that match TRBD2. Germline lookup yields CDR1 SGHNT and CDR2 YYREEE (reference sequence). The CDR3 is 16 amino acids. V dropped 0 bases and J dropped 4; count of bases not matched to a gene: 6. CDR3 bases: TGTGCCAGCAGCTTGGAGTACGGGAGGGGTTACAATGAGCAGTTCTTC. As protein: CASSLEYGRGYNEQFF.

This chain joins TRBV6-5 and TRBJ2-2; D possibly corresponds to TRBD2 (6 bases). With 8 bases removed from V and 0 bases from J, the gap between germline ends came to 13 bases. There are 15 residues in the CDR3. The germline CDR1 and CDR2 sequences are MNHEY and SVGAGI. The CDR3 is CASVGRSANTGELFF. In DNA form, the CDR3 reads TGTGCCAGCGTTGGGAGGAGCGCGAACACCGGGGAGCTGTTTTTT.

This clone turned up a few times. The gene calls are TRBV18 and TRBJ2-7; D unclear. The germline CDR1 and CDR2 sequences are KGHSH and LQKENI. V lost 2 bases to trimming and J lost 0 bases, with 14 bases between them. The CDR3 totals 16 residues. In nucleotides, the CDR3 is TGTGCCAGCTCACCAAATAGTAGAGATAGCTCCTACGAGCAGTACTTC. Protein: CASSPNSRDSSYEQYF.

This chain connects TRBV5-4 to TRBJ2-7; 9 bases line up with TRBD1. This CDR3 has 16 amino acids. Germline-derived CDR1 and CDR2 are SGHNT and YYREEE (reference sequence). Germline trimming cut 4 bases from V and 4 bases from J; bases unmatched to any gene: 12. The CDR3 region is CASSNTGTGNWYEQYF. For the CDR3, the DNA is TGTGCCAGCAGCAATACCGGGACAGGGAACTGGTACGAGCAGTACTTC.

This clone came up many times. This sequence joins TRBV7-9 and TRBJ1-6; TRBD1 aligns across 8 bases. Germline V gene lookup returns CDR1 SEHNR and CDR2 FQNEAQ (reference sequence). CDR3 length equals 14 residues. Trimming at V came to 4 bases and at J to 5 bases, leaving 1 base not matched to a gene. CDR3 bases: TGTGCCAGCAGCTCGACAGGGGATAATTCACCCCTCCACTTT. It encodes CASSSTGDNSPLHF.

This clone was detected once. The V call is TRBV6-5, the J call TRBJ2-1; a weak D match, TRBD1 (5 bases). The germline gives CDR1 MNHEY, CDR2 SVGAGI. The CDR3 sequence is 16 residues long. V was clipped by 0 bases and J by 2 bases, with 11 bases between them. CDR3 nucleotide sequence: TGTGCCAGCAGTTACTCTTCAGGGCGGACCTACAATGAGCAGTTCTTC. Encoded protein: CASSYSSGRTYNEQFF.

The chain employs TRBV27 and TRBJ1-1; a possible D gene is TRBD1 (5 bases). This CDR3 is built from 15 residues. Germline V gives CDR1 MNHEY, CDR2 SMNVEV (reference sequence). Between the trimmed V and J ends, which lost 1 base and 1 base, there was a span of 10 bases. The CDR3 nucleotides read TGTGCCAGCAGTTTATTCCAGGGAGGGAACACTGAAGCTTTCTTT. Protein sequence: CASSLFQGGNTEAFF.

The chain joins TRBV11-2 to TRBJ2-1, with 7 bases aligning to TRBD1. V shed 0 bases, J shed 2 bases, and the junction held 4 bases outside the gene matches. CDR1 is SGHAT and CDR2 is FQNNGV in the germline V gene. This CDR3 contains 16 residues. The CDR3 spells CASSLEVGGAYNEQFF. In nucleotides, the CDR3 is TGTGCCAGCAGCTTAGAGGTAGGGGGCGCCTACAATGAGCAGTTCTTC.

V usage is TRBV5-5 and J usage is TRBJ1-1; D gene unclear. Trimming cost V 4 bases and J 5 bases, with 12 bases left between them. This CDR3 is 13 amino acids long. Germline CDR1 SGHKS, CDR2 YYEKEE (reference sequence). Written as DNA, the CDR3 is TGTGCCAGCAGCCATACGAGGTGGACTGAAGCTTTCTTT. It is translated as CASSHTRWTEAFF.